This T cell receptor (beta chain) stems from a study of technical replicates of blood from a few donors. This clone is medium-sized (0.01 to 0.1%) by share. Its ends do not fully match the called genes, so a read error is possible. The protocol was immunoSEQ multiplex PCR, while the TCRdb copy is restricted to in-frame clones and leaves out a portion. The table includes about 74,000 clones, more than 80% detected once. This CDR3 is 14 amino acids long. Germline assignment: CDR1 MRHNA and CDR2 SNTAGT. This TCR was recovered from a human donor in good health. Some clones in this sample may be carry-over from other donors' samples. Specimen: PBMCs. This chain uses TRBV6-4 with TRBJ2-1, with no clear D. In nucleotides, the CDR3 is TGTGCCAGCAGTGACGGGCTATCCTCCAATGAGCAGTTCTTC. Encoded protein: CASSDGLSSNEQFF.